This T cell receptor beta chain appears in the sequencing data of a study of blood T cell repertoires in COVID-19. CDR1 and CDR2 (germline): ENHRY, SYGVKD. The CDR3 length is 15 residues. The V segment lost 7 bases and the J segment 5 bases; nucleotides outside the gene matches: 10. TCRdb keeps only in-frame clones here, not all; method: immunoSEQ multiplex PCR. This table holds about 140,000 clones, around four fifths found once. The chain joins TRBV10-3 to TRBJ1-1, with 10 nucleotides matching TRBD1. This clonotype was obtained from a woman aged 40-49 years who had recovered from COVID-19. The sample was PBMCs or T cells enriched from blood (not recorded which). CDR3 loop: CAIKGTGTGETEAFF. The CDR3 DNA follows: TGTGCCATCAAGGGAACCGGGACAGGGGAAACTGAAGCTTTCTTT.